The 12 T cell receptor beta chains reported below all come from one sample, sequenced in a study of T cells in Graves' hyperthyroidism and ophthalmopathy. Amplified TCR beta CDR3 regions derived from RNA transcripts. The HTBI primer set drove a first-round RT-PCR of the TCR CDR3. TCRdb passed the multiplex PCR reads through MiXCR, listing each CDR3 protein once. The table lists about 480,000 distinct CDR3 sequences, over 13% of them singletons, with about 17% in the top ten. The source material was blood. The receptor set was obtained from a woman under 30 with Graves' hyperthyroidism.

This clonotype was detected ten times or more. The chain carries TRBV3-1 and TRBJ2-7, with D perhaps being TRBD1 or TRBD2 (5 bases each). V dropped 1 base and J dropped 5 bases, with 9 bases sitting between them. This CDR3 is built from 13 residues. CDR1 LGHDT and CDR2 YNNKEL come from the germline V gene (reference sequence). CDR3 in amino acids: CASSQGLGDEQYV. The CDR3 DNA sequence: TGTGCCAGCAGCCAAGGATTGGGGGACGAGCAGTACGTC.

In the case of this clonotype: A read error may produce the germline difference seen at one junction end. This rearrangement joins TRBV3-1 to TRBJ2-4; TRBD2 agrees at 10 bases. Per the germline V gene, CDR1 is LGHDT and CDR2 is YNNKEL (reference sequence). The CDR3 consists of 14 residues. Written as DNA, the CDR3 is TGTGCCAGCAGCCAACTAGCGGGAGAAAACGTTCAGTACTTC. Protein product: CASSQLAGENVQYF.

This clonotype was counted at least ten times. The chain couples TRBV20-1 to TRBJ1-1; TRBD1 agrees at 7 bases. Trimming removed 3 bases from V and 1 base from J; junction bases left unmatched: 2. This CDR3 spans 13 amino acids. Germline V gives CDR1 DFQATT, CDR2 SNEGSKA (reference sequence). Here the CDR3 DNA reads TGCAGTGCTAGGGGGACAGCGAACACTGAAGCTTTCTTT. Its protein product is CSARGTANTEAFF.

This clonotype showed up many times. The rearrangement uses TRBV18 and TRBJ2-3; 8 bases are shared with TRBD2. This CDR3 is 16 amino acids long. V trimming: 0 bases; J trimming: 1 base; junction bases outside the gene matches: 3. The germline gives CDR1 KGHSH, CDR2 LQKENI. CDR3 DNA sequence: TGTGCCAGCTCACCACCGGGACTAGGAGGCACAGATACGCAGTATTTT. This encodes CASSPPGLGGTDTQYF.

This clonotype occurred many times. CDR3 loop: CASRGTGNYEQYF. In nucleotides, the CDR3 is TGTGCCAGCAGGGGGACAGGGAACTACGAGCAGTACTTC. The gene calls are TRBV2 and TRBJ2-7; 9 nucleotides agree with TRBD1. Germline assignment: CDR1 SNHLY and CDR2 FYNNEI. V trimming: 6 bases; J trimming: 3 bases; junction bases outside the gene matches: 3. CDR3 length equals 13 residues.

At least ten counts were recorded for this clonotype. The rearrangement uses TRBV19 and TRBJ2-2; 8 bases map to TRBD2. There are 16 residues in the CDR3. After removal of 5 bases from V and 5 bases from J, the junction contained 10 bases not matched to a gene. Germline values: CDR1 LNHDA, CDR2 SQIVND (reference sequence). The CDR3 loop is CASSGRSGRGTGELFF. The DNA of the CDR3 is TGTGCCAGTAGTGGGCGGAGCGGGAGAGGGACCGGGGAGCTGTTTTTT.

This clonotype has a count of ten or more. CDR3 loop: CASSTGGEETQYF. DNA for the CDR3: TGTGCCAGTAGTACAGGGGGCGAAGAGACCCAGTACTTC. The rearrangement uses TRBV19 and TRBJ2-5; 8 nucleotides agree with TRBD1. Germline values: CDR1 LNHDA, CDR2 SQIVND (reference sequence). Unmatched junction bases numbered 1, after V lost 4 bases and J lost 3 bases. CDR3 length equals 13 residues.

The chain has TRBV27 and TRBJ2-2; 12 bases are shared with TRBD2. There are 18 residues in the CDR3. CDR1 MNHEY and CDR2 SMNVEV come from the germline V gene (reference sequence). The J segment lost 0 bases and the V segment lost 5 bases, leaving 7 bases of the junction unmatched. The CDR3 loop reads CASSLRTSGISNTGELFF. The DNA of the CDR3 is TGTGCCAGCAGTCTAAGGACTAGCGGGATCTCGAACACCGGGGAGCTGTTTTTT.

A single count supports this clonotype. A much bigger clone sits one base away, suggesting this may be a read error. This chain links TRBV20-1 with TRBJ2-7; D call uncertain. The CDR3 length is 12 residues. CDR1 DFQATT and CDR2 SNEGSKA come from the germline V gene (reference sequence). The CDR3 loop reads CSARDLGYEHYF. The CDR3 DNA reads as TGCAGTGCTAGAGATCTCGGCTACGAGCATTACTTC.

This clonotype occurred many times. This chain connects TRBV11-2 to TRBJ2-5; a weak D match, TRBD2 (5 bases). The CDR3 loop spans 17 amino acids. Per germline, CDR1 SGHAT and CDR2 FQNNGV. V lost 4 bases and J lost 5, with 23 bases in between. CDR3 protein: CASSSTSVGPQRETQYF. CDR3 in DNA: TGTGCCAGCAGCTCAACCTCGGTAGGACCCCAGCGGGAGACCCAGTACTTC.

The chain couples TRBV27 to TRBJ2-7, with 9 bases aligning to TRBD2. J gave up 5 bases and V 3 bases, and 17 bases lay outside the gene matches. The germline V gene encodes CDR1 MNHEY and CDR2 SMNVEV (reference sequence). This CDR3 contains 18 residues. The CDR3 DNA follows: TGTGCCAGCAGTTTTACACTCAGGTCGCGGGAGGGCCCCAACGAGCAGTACGTC. Translating it yields CASSFTLRSREGPNEQYV.

This clonotype showed up just a few times. The gene calls are TRBV6-1 and TRBJ2-2; D tentatively fits TRBD1 or TRBD2 (5 bases each). CDR1 is MNHNS, CDR2 SASEGT, per germline. V was pared by 6 bases and J by 2 bases, with 10 bases between. The CDR3 contains 14 residues. Written as DNA, the CDR3 is TGTGCCAGCAGAGCCGGGGCCAACACCGGGGAGCTGTTTTTT. Translated, it gives CASRAGANTGELFF.